The table lists the clone carrying this T cell receptor (beta chain) with a few counts. Its antigen is undetermined. Selection for sequencing was limited to patients who had shown CD8+CD57+ cell expansion by flow cytometry. Among the patients, all had severe acquired aplastic anemia. This specimen belongs to a study of CD8+CD57+ T cells in acquired aplastic anemia. Overall study results and limits: Found in both controls and patients were approximately 30 CD8+ CDR3 sequences. Controls and patients did not differ significantly in CD8+ Simpson's diversity.

The study profiled TCR beta VDJ and CDR3 using genomic DNA as template. TCRdb recomputed calls from the reads with MiXCR, one row per CDR3 protein. The profile shows fewer than 200,000 distinct CDR3 sequences, around 50% of them singletons. V lost 7 bases, J lost 3 bases, and 16 bases lay in between. The germline CDR1 and CDR2 sequences are MNHEY and SVGAGI. This CDR3 has 15 amino acids. The TCR sequence derives from a human donor with aplastic anemia. This rearrangement joins TRBV6-5 to TRBJ1-5, with D perhaps TRBD1 (6 bases). Sequenced input: sorted CD4+, CD8+, or CD8+CD57+ T cells (not recorded which) from PBMCs. In DNA form, the CDR3 reads TGTGCCAGCACTTCTTTGGGGGCACCCAATCAGCCCCAGCATTTT. Translation gives CASTSLGAPNQPQHF.